What follows are 2 T cell receptor beta chains derived from one specimen sequenced in a study of cytomegalovirus exposure and HLA in healthy donors (dated by TCRdb to about 2017). Library construction relied on the immunoSEQ multiplex PCR assay. For the multiplex PCR, a mixture combining 60 forward primers for TCR Vbeta segments and 13 reverse primers for TCR Jbeta segments was used. TCRdb limited this immuneACCESS table to in-frame rearrangements with V and J called. A share of clones is missing; checked studies link under half to unresolved V genes, and the rest is unexplained. Within this sample are over 200,000 clones, with approximately 70% of them counted one time only. About 2.8% of the sample rests with the top ten. Sequencing was carried out using PBMCs. Receptors were obtained from a man aged 35 to 55 in good health and CMV-seropositive.

The CDR3 nucleotides are TGTGCCAGCAGCCATGGACAAGACAGGGACCCCTTCCACTTT. Amino acid sequence: CASSHGQDRDPFHF. The chain recombines TRBV4-2 with TRBJ1-6, with 7 nucleotides matching TRBD1. After removal of 3 bases from V and 17 bases from J, the junction contained 13 bases not matched to a gene. The CDR3 spans 14 residues. Germline V gene sequence: CDR1 LGHNA, CDR2 YNFKEQ.

The V and J genes are TRBV11-3 and TRBJ1-5; 7 positions agree with TRBD1. The CDR3 length is 18 residues. The V and J ends lost 4 bases and 0 bases, in that order; junction bases with no gene match: 12. The germline gives CDR1 SGHNT, CDR2 YENEEA. The CDR3 region has the DNA TGTGCCAGCAGCTCTCTCCGGGACAGAAGCCATAGCAATCAGCCCCAGCATTTT. Residues: CASSSLRDRSHSNQPQHF.